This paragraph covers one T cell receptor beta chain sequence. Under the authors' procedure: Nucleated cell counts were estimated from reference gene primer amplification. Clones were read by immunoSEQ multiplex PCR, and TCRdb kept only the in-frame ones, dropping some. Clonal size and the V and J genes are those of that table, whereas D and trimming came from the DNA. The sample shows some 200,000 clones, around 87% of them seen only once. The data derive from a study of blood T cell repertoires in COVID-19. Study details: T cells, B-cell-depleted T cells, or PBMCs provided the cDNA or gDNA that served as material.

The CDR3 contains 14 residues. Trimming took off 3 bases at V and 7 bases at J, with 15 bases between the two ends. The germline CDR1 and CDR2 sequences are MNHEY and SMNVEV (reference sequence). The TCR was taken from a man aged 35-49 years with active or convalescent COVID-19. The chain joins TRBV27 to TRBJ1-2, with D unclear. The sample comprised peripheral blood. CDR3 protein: CASSLSGYQFGYTF. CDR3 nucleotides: TGTGCCAGCAGTTTGTCGGGGTATCAGTTTGGCTACACCTTC.